The 16 T cell receptor beta chains below all came from one sample that was sequenced in a study of T cells in Graves' hyperthyroidism and ophthalmopathy. There were TCR beta CDR3 regions amplified from RNA transcripts. An initial round of RT-PCR targeting the TCR CDR3 relied on the HTBI primer set. TCRdb processed the multiplex PCR reads anew with MiXCR; each CDR3 protein has one entry. Among almost 500,000 distinct CDR3 sequences listed, about 20% were seen once. Sequencing was carried out using blood. These receptor sequences come from a woman aged 70-85 years with Graves' ophthalmopathy.

The chain employs TRBV28 and TRBJ1-5, with 7 bases aligning to TRBD1. The length of the CDR3 is 15 residues. V was clipped by 6 bases and J by 1 base; unmatched bases: 6. The germline V gene has CDR1 MDHEN and CDR2 SYDVKM. This chain's CDR3 is CASRTGQASNQPQHF. The CDR3 DNA sequence: TGTGCCAGCAGAACTGGACAGGCGAGCAATCAGCCCCAGCATTTT.

The rearrangement uses TRBV2 and TRBJ1-2; D is unresolved. The V and J ends lost 3 bases and 7 bases respectively, with 15 bases between them. Germline V gene lookup returns CDR1 SNHLY and CDR2 FYNNEI. This CDR3 spans 14 amino acids. CDR3 DNA: TGTGCCAGCAGTGATTCGTATCGGGTAGCTGGCTACACCTTC. Its translation is CASSDSYRVAGYTF.

This clonotype came up a few times. This chain links TRBV12-3 or TRBV12-4 with TRBJ2-1, with TRBD1 identical over 8 bases. CDR3 length equals 19 residues. The V and J ends lost 6 bases and 0 bases, in that order; junction bases with no gene match: 16. The DNA of the CDR3 is TGTGCCAGCAGCCCCGGGGGCAGGGGGCCCGAAAGCTCCTACAATGAGCAGTTCTTC. Protein sequence: CASSPGGRGPESSYNEQFF.

This clonotype came up a few times. V usage is TRBV18 and J usage is TRBJ1-2; 7 bases fit TRBD1. The CDR3 runs to 14 residues. Germline V CDR1 and CDR2: KGHSH, LQKENI. J lost 4 bases, V lost 6 bases, and 8 bases had no gene match. The CDR3 DNA follows: TGTGCCAGCTCTCCAAACAGGGGTGCCTATGGCTACACCTTC. This gives the protein CASSPNRGAYGYTF.

The table lists this clonotype with a count of one. It may be a read error: a sequence one base away is much more abundant. The chain carries TRBV2 and TRBJ1-2, with D unclear. The ends were cut back, 3 bases at V and 11 bases at J, with 13 bases in the middle. CDR1 and CDR2 (germline): SNHLY, FYNNEI. The CDR3 contains 12 residues. Here the CDR3 DNA reads TGTGCCAGCAGTGACAATAGCTTGGGGTACACCTTC. Amino acid sequence: CASSDNSLGYTF. Combining the CDR3 with reference TRBV2 and TRBJ1-2 gives the whole variable domain EPEVTQTPSHQVTQMGQEVILRCVPISNHLYFYWYRQILGQKVEFLVSFYNNEISEKSEIFDDQFSVERPDGSNFTLKIRSTKLEDSAMYFCASSDNSLGYTFGSGTRLTVV.

In this sample, this clonotype turned up many times. The chain links TRBV20-1 to TRBJ1-2; TRBD1 is a possible D gene (6 bases). Trimming cost V 4 bases and J 4 bases, with 10 bases left between them. Germline lookup yields CDR1 DFQATT and CDR2 SNEGSKA (reference sequence). The CDR3 runs to 12 residues. As DNA, the CDR3 is TGCAGTGCTACAGGACAGTTCTATGGCTACACCTTC. This gives the protein CSATGQFYGYTF.

The V call is TRBV5-6, the J call TRBJ2-3; 7 positions agree with TRBD1. Trimming removed 0 bases from V and 3 bases from J; junction bases left unmatched: 7. The CDR3 totals 16 residues. Per the germline V gene, CDR1 is SGHDT and CDR2 is YYEEEE. CDR3 bases: TGTGCCAGCAGCTTGGTGACAGGGTGGAGAACAGATACGCAGTATTTT. Its protein product is CASSLVTGWRTDTQYF.

This clonotype came up many times. V usage is TRBV6-1 and J usage is TRBJ1-5; 9 bases are a match to TRBD1. CDR1 and CDR2 (germline): MNHNS, SASEGT. The CDR3 length is 14 residues. After removal of 6 bases from V and 6 bases from J, the junction contained 6 bases not matched to a gene. The CDR3 region has the DNA TGTGCCAGCAGGGGACAGGGAGGCGGTCAGCCCCAGCATTTT. Translated, it gives CASRGQGGGQPQHF.

In its sample, this clonotype was seen a few times. The V and J genes are TRBV20-1 and TRBJ1-2; the D is unclear. The V gene's germline CDR1 is DFQATT and CDR2 SNEGSKA (reference sequence). Between the trimmed V and J ends, which lost 0 bases and 0 bases, there was a span of 8 bases. The CDR3 runs 14 residues. The CDR3 reads CSARDRRANYGYTF. The CDR3 nucleotides are TGCAGTGCTAGAGACAGGAGGGCTAACTATGGCTACACCTTC.

The CDR3 coding sequence is TGTGCCATCAGTGATCAACCGGGACAGGGTAATTCACCCCTCCACTTT. It is translated as CAISDQPGQGNSPLHF. The chain employs TRBV10-3 and TRBJ1-6; 9 bases line up with TRBD1. V trimming: 3 bases; J trimming: 6 bases; junction bases outside the gene matches: 6. Germline V gives CDR1 ENHRY, CDR2 SYGVKD. The CDR3 sequence is 16 residues long.

The chain uses TRBV6-2 or TRBV6-3 and TRBJ2-7, with D unclear. This CDR3 has 12 amino acids. Trimming left V 0 bases short and J 9 bases short, with 9 bases between. Germline CDR1 is MNHEY and CDR2 is SVGEGT. The CDR3 loop is CASSYSRLGQYF. The CDR3 DNA is TGTGCCAGCAGTTACTCTAGACTCGGGCAGTACTTC.

This clonotype was recorded at least ten times. The rearrangement links TRBV18 to TRBJ1-5; D gene uncertain. CDR3 length: 12 amino acids. Trimming pared 9 bases from V and 1 base from J, leaving 7 bases between. Looked up from germline, CDR1 is KGHSH and CDR2 is LQKENI. This CDR3 is CASSPSNQPQHF. CDR3 in DNA: TGTGCCAGTTCTCCGAGCAATCAGCCCCAGCATTTT.

This clonotype was found a few times. J is TRBJ1-6 and V is TRBV20-1, with a tentative D call TRBD1 (5 bases). The CDR3 spans 13 residues. V was cut by 0 bases and J by 5 bases, with 5 bases left in between. Looked up from germline, CDR1 is DFQATT and CDR2 is SNEGSKA (reference sequence). CDR3 nucleotides: TGCAGTGCTAGAGACAGGGATAATTCACCCCTCCACTTT. Its protein is CSARDRDNSPLHF.

The genes are TRBV29-1 and TRBJ1-2, with D perhaps TRBD1 (6 bases). This CDR3 spans 14 amino acids. Germline V gene lookup returns CDR1 SQVTM and CDR2 ANQGSEA. V lost 4 bases, J lost 6 bases, and 18 bases lay in between. The CDR3 spells CSVGSGGLVDGYTF. The CDR3 nucleotides read TGCAGCGTTGGGTCCGGGGGCCTTGTTGATGGCTACACCTTC. The whole variable domain, filled in from reference TRBV29-1 and TRBJ1-2, reads SAVISQKPSRDICQRGTSLTIQCQVDSQVTMMFWYRQQPGQSLTLIATANQGSEATYESGFVIDKFPISRPNLTFSTLTVSNMSPEDSSIYLCSVGSGGLVDGYTFGSGTRLTVV.

The chain links TRBV20-1 to TRBJ2-3; 10 bases are shared with TRBD2. Trimming cost V 2 bases and J 4 bases; bases outside gene matches: 3. Germline V gene lookup returns CDR1 DFQATT and CDR2 SNEGSKA (reference sequence). The CDR3 is 14 amino acids. CDR3 amino acids: CSARRLAGADTQYF. CDR3 in DNA: TGCAGTGCTAGACGGCTAGCGGGAGCAGATACGCAGTATTTT.

The chain uses TRBV6-1 and TRBJ2-7; tentative D call: TRBD2 (6 bases). Trimming cost V 7 bases and J 3 bases, with 10 bases left between them. The CDR3 sequence is 12 residues long. Germline CDR1 is MNHNS and CDR2 is SASEGT. DNA for the CDR3: TGTGCCAGCACCCCGGAGGGCTACGAGCAGTACTTC. Translating it yields CASTPEGYEQYF.